These 6 T cell receptor beta chains share one sample of origin, sequenced in a study of cytomegalovirus exposure and HLA in healthy donors. Primers: 60 Vbeta forward and 13 Jbeta reverse. Profiled with immunoSEQ multiplex PCR; TCRdb holds only in-frame clones, not every one. The data contain about 200,000 clones, over 65% of them singletons. The sequenced sample consisted of PBMCs. All receptors derive from a woman aged 30 to 39 in good health and CMV-seronegative.

The chain combines TRBV11-2 with TRBJ2-1; tentative D call: TRBD2 (7 bases). Trimming stripped 1 base from V and 10 bases from J, with 14 bases between. The CDR3 covers 14 residues. Per germline, CDR1 SGHAT and CDR2 FQNNGV. This chain's CDR3 is CASSLVSPGGEQFF. The CDR3 DNA follows: TGTGCCAGCAGCTTAGTTTCTCCGGGGGGCGAGCAGTTCTTC.

The V call is TRBV5-1, the J call TRBJ2-7; D is undetermined. Germline CDR1 SGHRS, CDR2 YFSETQ. This CDR3 region has 16 residues. Deletions cut 0 bases from V and 1 base from J, with 14 bases between. CDR3 residues: CASSLGRLEVSYEQYF. The DNA for the CDR3 is TGCGCCAGCAGCTTGGGTCGGTTAGAGGTGTCCTACGAGCAGTACTTC.

This clone was seen a single time. The chain recombines TRBV2 with TRBJ1-1; D ambiguous. The CDR3 is made up of 11 amino acids. V lost 7 bases and J lost 14, with 17 bases in between. CDR1 and CDR2 (germline): SNHLY, FYNNEI. The CDR3 DNA reads TGTGCCAGCAAAAGTGCCCGCCTCGGGTTCTTT. Translating it yields CASKSARLGFF.

This clone showed up just a few times. The V and J genes are TRBV19 and TRBJ1-5, with 7 bases aligning to TRBD1. Unmatched junction bases numbered 4, after V lost 1 base and J lost 16 bases. The CDR3 is 11 amino acids. Looked up from germline, CDR1 is LNHDA and CDR2 is SQIVND (reference sequence). CDR3 region: CASSIVGTVHF. Here the CDR3 DNA reads TGTGCCAGTAGTATAGTTGGGACAGTCCATTTT.

This chain connects TRBV18 to TRBJ1-3, with a tentative D call TRBD1 (6 bases). The V end was cut by 3 bases, the J end by 4 bases, with 13 bases between. The germline V gene encodes CDR1 KGHSH and CDR2 LQKENI. This CDR3 spans 15 amino acids. The CDR3 spells CASSPNRARGNTIYF. Here the CDR3 DNA reads TGTGCCAGCTCACCCAACAGGGCAAGAGGAAACACCATATATTTT. Looking up the rest from reference TRBV18 and TRBJ1-3 gives the full variable domain: NAGVMQNPRHLVRRRGQEARLRCSPMKGHSHVYWYRQLPEEGLKFMVYLQKENIIDESGMPKERFSAEFPKEGPSILRIQQVVRGDSAAYFCASSPNRARGNTIYFGEGSWLTVV.

The gene calls are TRBV2 and TRBJ1-6; no clear D gene. The CDR3 has 14 residues. V shed 6 bases and J shed 6 bases, with 12 bases lying between them. CDR1 is SNHLY, CDR2 FYNNEI, per germline. CDR3 DNA sequence: TGTGCCAGCAGCGAACAGTCGGGTAATTCACCCCTCCACTTT. It yields the protein CASSEQSGNSPLHF.